A selection of T cell receptor beta chains follows, all from one sample in a study of cytotoxic CD8 clonotypes in ibrutinib-treated CLL. TCRdb keeps only in-frame clones here, not all; method: immunoSEQ multiplex PCR. The sample contains some 92,000 clones, around 77% of which appear only once. Specimen: PBMCs, collected after 24 months of ibrutinib treatment. These receptors originate from a human donor with chronic lymphocytic leukemia. Each CDR3 is given with its conserved first and last residue. The D gene is left open where the match is weak. The size of a clone is reported for some rows only, either as once, few or many, or as a class for expanded clones.

d_call: NA; j_call: TRBJ1-2; clone_size: NA; cdr3_length: 14; v_call: TRBV19; cdr3_nt: TGTGCCAGTAGTCCGACAGGCACCTATGTAGGCTACACCTTC; cdr3_aa: CASSPTGTYVGYTF
d_call: TRBD1; j_call: TRBJ2-7; clone_size: NA; cdr3_length: 14; v_call: TRBV28; cdr3_nt: TGTGCCAGCAGTACCTCGACAGGGCTCTACGAGCAGTACTTC; cdr3_aa: CASSTSTGLYEQYF
d_call: NA; j_call: TRBJ1-5; clone_size: few; cdr3_length: 11; v_call: TRBV28; cdr3_nt: TGTGCCAGCAGTGGAGGCCGGCCCCAGCATTTT; cdr3_aa: CASSGGRPQHF
d_call: NA; j_call: TRBJ2-2; clone_size: NA; cdr3_length: 16; v_call: TRBV27; cdr3_nt: TGTGCCAGCAGCCTGACCTACGTGGCCACCACCGGGGAGCTGTTTTTT; cdr3_aa: CASSLTYVATTGELFF
d_call: NA; j_call: TRBJ1-5; clone_size: NA; cdr3_length: 16; v_call: TRBV18; cdr3_nt: TGTGCCAGCTCACCACCCGGTCACACCCCTAATCAGCCCCAGCATTTT; cdr3_aa: CASSPPGHTPNQPQHF
d_call: TRBD1; j_call: TRBJ1-1; clone_size: NA; cdr3_length: 15; v_call: TRBV6-6; cdr3_nt: TGTGCCAGCAGTTACTTCACAGGGGCGGTTGCTGAAGCTTTCTTT; cdr3_aa: CASSYFTGAVAEAFF
d_call: TRBD2; j_call: TRBJ2-2; clone_size: NA; cdr3_length: 15; v_call: TRBV27; cdr3_nt: TGTGCCAGCAGGAGGCTAGCGGCGAACACCGGGGAGCTGTTTTTT; cdr3_aa: CASRRLAANTGELFF
d_call: NA; j_call: TRBJ1-5; clone_size: NA; cdr3_length: 12; v_call: TRBV21-1; cdr3_nt: TGTGCCAGCCGACAGGGGACTCAGCCCCAGCATTTT; cdr3_aa: CASRQGTQPQHF
d_call: NA; j_call: TRBJ2-5; clone_size: NA; cdr3_length: 13; v_call: TRBV18; cdr3_nt: TGTGCCAGCTCACCACTAGGGCAAGAGACCCAGTACTTC; cdr3_aa: CASSPLGQETQYF
d_call: TRBD2; j_call: TRBJ2-7; clone_size: NA; cdr3_length: 15; v_call: TRBV6-6; cdr3_nt: TGTGCCAGCAGGCAACTAGCGGCAAATACCTACGAGCAGTACTTC; cdr3_aa: CASRQLAANTYEQYF
d_call: TRBD2; j_call: TRBJ2-2; clone_size: NA; cdr3_length: 15; v_call: TRBV6-6; cdr3_nt: TGTGCCAGCAGTTACAACGAAGCGGGGGCCGGGGAGCTGTTTTTT; cdr3_aa: CASSYNEAGAGELFF
d_call: NA; j_call: TRBJ1-3; clone_size: few; cdr3_length: 19; v_call: TRBV10-3; cdr3_nt: TGTGCCATCAGTGAACACCGGGGAGACAGCCAGAGCTCTGGAAACACCATATATTTT; cdr3_aa: CAISEHRGDSQSSGNTIYF
d_call: NA; j_call: TRBJ2-1; clone_size: few; cdr3_length: 14; v_call: TRBV29-1; cdr3_nt: TGCAGCGTTGAAAGATTGGTGACTACAAATGAGCAGTTCTTC; cdr3_aa: CSVERLVTTNEQFF
d_call: TRBD2; j_call: TRBJ2-6; clone_size: NA; cdr3_length: 18; v_call: TRBV19; cdr3_nt: TGTGCCAGTAGTAGGATAGCGGGAGTGCGGCCTGGGGCCAACGTCCTGACTTTC; cdr3_aa: CASSRIAGVRPGANVLTF
d_call: NA; j_call: TRBJ2-2; clone_size: few; cdr3_length: 14; v_call: TRBV11-3; cdr3_nt: TGTGCCAGCAGCTTTAGTGAGAACACCGGGGAGCTGTTTTTT; cdr3_aa: CASSFSENTGELFF
d_call: NA; j_call: TRBJ2-7; clone_size: NA; cdr3_length: 14; v_call: TRBV6-1; cdr3_nt: TGTGCCAGCAGTGAGGGTACTTTGCGGGACGAGCAGTACTTC; cdr3_aa: CASSEGTLRDEQYF
d_call: TRBD1; j_call: TRBJ1-6; clone_size: NA; cdr3_length: 16; v_call: TRBV7-9; cdr3_nt: TGTGCCAGCAGCTTAGTGGACAGGGTATTTGATTCACCCCTCCACTTT; cdr3_aa: CASSLVDRVFDSPLHF
d_call: TRBD2; j_call: TRBJ2-1; clone_size: once; cdr3_length: 17; v_call: TRBV5-1; cdr3_nt: TGCGCCAGCACCCCCATCCCGGGGACTAGCGGGGGAAATGAGCAGTTCTTC; cdr3_aa: CASTPIPGTSGGNEQFF
d_call: NA; j_call: TRBJ2-5; clone_size: few; cdr3_length: 14; v_call: TRBV7-3; cdr3_nt: TGTGCCAGCAGCTCCCTGGCAGGGGGGGAGACCCAGTACTTC; cdr3_aa: CASSSLAGGETQYF
d_call: NA; j_call: TRBJ2-3; clone_size: once; cdr3_length: 14; v_call: TRBV4-1; cdr3_nt: TGCGCCAGCAGCCGTACAGGGAGCACAGATACGCAGTATTTT; cdr3_aa: CASSRTGSTDTQYF
d_call: NA; j_call: TRBJ1-3; clone_size: NA; cdr3_length: 14; v_call: TRBV5-1; cdr3_nt: TGCGCCAGCAGGTTGTCGAGCTCTGGAAACACCATATATTTT; cdr3_aa: CASRLSSSGNTIYF
d_call: NA; j_call: TRBJ2-5; clone_size: once; cdr3_length: 13; v_call: TRBV2; cdr3_nt: TGTGCCAGCAGGCGAGCGTATCAAGAGACCCAGTACTTC; cdr3_aa: CASRRAYQETQYF
d_call: NA; j_call: TRBJ1-1; clone_size: NA; cdr3_length: 12; v_call: TRBV28; cdr3_nt: TGTGCCAGCAGTCCCCCCGGCTCTGAAGCTTTCTTT; cdr3_aa: CASSPPGSEAFF
d_call: TRBD2; j_call: TRBJ2-7; clone_size: NA; cdr3_length: 14; v_call: TRBV2; cdr3_nt: TGTGCCAGCAGTTTTCAAGGTACTAGCGAGGAGCAGTACTTC; cdr3_aa: CASSFQGTSEEQYF
d_call: NA; j_call: TRBJ2-6; clone_size: NA; cdr3_length: 14; v_call: TRBV19; cdr3_nt: TGTGCCAGTAGTGGTCAGTATGGGGCCAACGTCCTGACTTTC; cdr3_aa: CASSGQYGANVLTF
d_call: NA; j_call: TRBJ1-1; clone_size: NA; cdr3_length: 13; v_call: TRBV29-1; cdr3_nt: TGCAGCGTTGAATCAACTGCGGGGGCTGAAGCTTTCTTT; cdr3_aa: CSVESTAGAEAFF
d_call: TRBD2; j_call: TRBJ2-3; clone_size: NA; cdr3_length: 17; v_call: TRBV10-3; cdr3_nt: TGTGCCATCAGTGAGTCGGGACTAGCGGGAGGTTCAGATACGCAGTATTTT; cdr3_aa: CAISESGLAGGSDTQYF
d_call: TRBD2; j_call: TRBJ2-7; clone_size: NA; cdr3_length: 18; v_call: TRBV2; cdr3_nt: TGTGCCAGCAGCGAGGGACTAGCGGGGTATACGGGACTCTACGAGCAGTACTTC; cdr3_aa: CASSEGLAGYTGLYEQYF
d_call: NA; j_call: TRBJ2-3; clone_size: NA; cdr3_length: 12; v_call: TRBV5-1; cdr3_nt: TGCGCCAGCAGCTTTGGATCAGATACGCAGTATTTT; cdr3_aa: CASSFGSDTQYF
d_call: NA; j_call: TRBJ1-5; clone_size: few; cdr3_length: 11; v_call: TRBV6-6; cdr3_nt: TGTGCCAGCAGTACAGGGCAGCCCCAGCATTTT; cdr3_aa: CASSTGQPQHF
d_call: NA; j_call: TRBJ2-3; clone_size: NA; cdr3_length: 13; v_call: TRBV11-2; cdr3_nt: TGTGCCAGCAGACTGACTATCACAGATACGCAGTATTTT; cdr3_aa: CASRLTITDTQYF
d_call: NA; j_call: TRBJ1-3; clone_size: NA; cdr3_length: 15; v_call: TRBV19; cdr3_nt: TGTGCCAGTAGTATGGACATCTTCCGCGGAAACACCATATATTTT; cdr3_aa: CASSMDIFRGNTIYF
d_call: NA; j_call: TRBJ2-1; clone_size: NA; cdr3_length: 12; v_call: TRBV21-1; cdr3_nt: TGTGAAGTAGCACCCGAATACAATGAGCAGTTCTTC; cdr3_aa: CEVAPEYNEQFF
d_call: NA; j_call: TRBJ2-1; clone_size: NA; cdr3_length: 19; v_call: TRBV27; cdr3_nt: TGTGCCAGCAGTTTATGGGGGATCTCTATAGTGGGGATCTACAATGAGCAGTTCTTC; cdr3_aa: CASSLWGISIVGIYNEQFF
d_call: NA; j_call: TRBJ2-3; clone_size: NA; cdr3_length: 16; v_call: TRBV7-9; cdr3_nt: TGTGCCAGCAGCACCCACCTAGCAGGGGGCACAGATACGCAGTATTTT; cdr3_aa: CASSTHLAGGTDTQYF
d_call: NA; j_call: TRBJ1-1; clone_size: NA; cdr3_length: 12; v_call: TRBV28; cdr3_nt: TGTGCCAGCAGCAAAAGGGACACTGAAGCTTTCTTT; cdr3_aa: CASSKRDTEAFF
d_call: NA; j_call: TRBJ1-1; clone_size: NA; cdr3_length: 14; v_call: TRBV7-6; cdr3_nt: TGTGCCAGCAGCTTAGATCCCACGAATAATGAAGCTTTCTTT; cdr3_aa: CASSLDPTNNEAFF
d_call: NA; j_call: TRBJ1-1; clone_size: NA; cdr3_length: 13; v_call: TRBV5-1; cdr3_nt: TGCGCCAGCAGCTTGGGAGGTAGCACTGAAGCTTTCTTT; cdr3_aa: CASSLGGSTEAFF
d_call: TRBD1; j_call: TRBJ1-4; clone_size: NA; cdr3_length: 14; v_call: TRBV10-3; cdr3_nt: TGTGCCACCCGGGACAGCACAACTAATGAAAAACTGTTTTTT; cdr3_aa: CATRDSTTNEKLFF
d_call: NA; j_call: TRBJ2-7; clone_size: few; cdr3_length: 13; v_call: TRBV5-1; cdr3_nt: TGCGCCAGCGGGGGACCGCCTCTGTACGAGCAGTACTTC; cdr3_aa: CASGGPPLYEQYF
d_call: NA; j_call: TRBJ2-6; clone_size: NA; cdr3_length: 17; v_call: TRBV7-8; cdr3_nt: TGTGCCAGCAGCTTGCCCCTAAGGACAGCTGGGGCCAACGTCCTGACTTTC; cdr3_aa: CASSLPLRTAGANVLTF
d_call: NA; j_call: TRBJ2-1; clone_size: NA; cdr3_length: 14; v_call: TRBV30; cdr3_nt: TGTGCCTGGAGTGGGAGGGAGAAGTACAATGAGCAGTTCTTC; cdr3_aa: CAWSGREKYNEQFF
d_call: NA; j_call: TRBJ2-7; clone_size: NA; cdr3_length: 15; v_call: TRBV7-6; cdr3_nt: TGTGCCAGCAGCCTCGGGCCCGGGGGAATCTACGAGCAGTACTTC; cdr3_aa: CASSLGPGGIYEQYF
d_call: NA; j_call: TRBJ2-1; clone_size: NA; cdr3_length: 16; v_call: TRBV6-1; cdr3_nt: TGTGCCAGCAGTGAAGAGGATAGACATAATTACAATGAGCAGTTCTTC; cdr3_aa: CASSEEDRHNYNEQFF
d_call: TRBD1; j_call: TRBJ2-7; clone_size: NA; cdr3_length: 13; v_call: TRBV2; cdr3_nt: TGTGCCAGCTCAGGGACAGGGTACTACGAGCAGTACTTC; cdr3_aa: CASSGTGYYEQYF
d_call: TRBD2; j_call: TRBJ2-7; clone_size: once; cdr3_length: 18; v_call: TRBV7-2; cdr3_nt: TGTGCCAGCAGCTTAGCGCCTTTTGGGGCTAGCGGGTCCTACGAGCAGTACTTC; cdr3_aa: CASSLAPFGASGSYEQYF
d_call: NA; j_call: TRBJ2-1; clone_size: few; cdr3_length: 12; v_call: TRBV7-3; cdr3_nt: TGTGCCAGCAGCTCTTTTCAAACTGAGCAGTTCTTC; cdr3_aa: CASSSFQTEQFF